This TCR beta chain was obtained from a study of shared T cell receptors in the human thymus. This CDR3 has 15 amino acids. Unmatched junction bases numbered 10, after V lost 8 bases and J lost 3 bases. In germline, CDR1 is ENHRY, CDR2 SYGVKD. Sequenced by immunoSEQ multiplex PCR; TCRdb stores in-frame clones only, minus some. In the table there are 650,000 to 950,000 clones, 70% to 90% of which are singletons. Another study also made use of these data, one on human thymus T cells.

The gene calls are TRBV10-3 and TRBJ2-1; 7 nucleotides match TRBD1. Specimen: thymocytes. The clonotype was recovered from a girl less than two years old with a congenital heart defect. CDR3 protein: CAILRYRGYYNEQFF. CDR3 DNA: TGTGCCATCCTACGGTACAGGGGTTACTACAATGAGCAGTTCTTC.